This T cell receptor (beta chain) was recovered during a study of CXCR3-negative and CXCR3-positive naive CD8 T cells. Study-wide results and caveats: Memory CD8+ cells showed much lower diversity, while both naive subsets were comparably high. Cryopreserved cells partially lost CXCR3 expression, and fresh PBMCs were used in most assays. TRB CDR3s were more hydrophobic in CXCR3-positive than in CXCR3-negative naive cells.

Libraries were UMI-labeled 5' RACE TRB cDNA. Following a re-call of the 5' RACE reads, TCRdb has one entry per CDR3 protein and lacks DNA. The listing records approximately 65,000 distinct CDR3 sequences. Each CD8+ T cell subset was sorted in triplicate, over 250,000 cells each. As for this clonotype: Its matching antigen is unknown.

The CDR3 runs 15 residues. Germline loops: CDR1 SEHNR, CDR2 FQNEAQ (reference sequence). Source material: naive CXCR3+ CD8+ T cells from blood. Subset in this sample: CD45RO-CCR7+CD27+CD95- naive CD8+ T cells expressing CXCR3 (TNR3+). This receptor was identified in a human donor in good health. Some clones in this sample may be carry-over from other donors' samples. This chain connects TRBV7-9 to TRBJ1-4; TCRdb names TRBD1, which stays unverified in the absence of DNA. CDR3 loop: CASSPPDRPNEKLFF. Supplemented by reference TRBV7-9 and TRBJ1-4, the full variable domain reads DTGVSQNPRHKITKRGQNVTFRCDPISEHNRLYWYRQTLGQGPEFLTYFQNEAQLEKSRLLSDRFSAERPKGSFSTLEIQRTEQGDSAMYLCASSPPDRPNEKLFFGSGTQLSVL.